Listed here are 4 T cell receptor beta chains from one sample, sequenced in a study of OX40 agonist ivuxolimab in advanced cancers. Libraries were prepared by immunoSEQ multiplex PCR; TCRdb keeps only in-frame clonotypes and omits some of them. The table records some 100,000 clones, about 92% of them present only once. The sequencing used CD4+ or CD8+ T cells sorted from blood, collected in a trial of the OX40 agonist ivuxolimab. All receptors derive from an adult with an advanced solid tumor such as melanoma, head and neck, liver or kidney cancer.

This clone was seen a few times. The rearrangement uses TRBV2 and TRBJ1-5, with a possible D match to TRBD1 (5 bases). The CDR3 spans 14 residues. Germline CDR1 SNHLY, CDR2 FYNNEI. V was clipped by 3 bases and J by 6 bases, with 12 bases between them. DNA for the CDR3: TGTGCCAGCAGTGACATCCGGGGCTCTCAGCCCCAGCATTTT. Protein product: CASSDIRGSQPQHF.

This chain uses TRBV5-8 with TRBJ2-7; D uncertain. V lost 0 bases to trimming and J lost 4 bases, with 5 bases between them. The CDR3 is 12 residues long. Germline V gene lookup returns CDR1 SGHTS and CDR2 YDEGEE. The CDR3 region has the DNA TGTGCCAGCAGCTTGGAGAGGTACGAGCAGTACTTC. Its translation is CASSLERYEQYF.

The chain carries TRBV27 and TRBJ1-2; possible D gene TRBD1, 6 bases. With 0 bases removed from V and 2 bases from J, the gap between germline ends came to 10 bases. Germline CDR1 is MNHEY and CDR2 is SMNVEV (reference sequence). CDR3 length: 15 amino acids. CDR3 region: CASSLSPGQNYGYTF. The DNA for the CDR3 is TGTGCCAGCAGTTTATCACCGGGACAAAACTATGGCTACACCTTC.

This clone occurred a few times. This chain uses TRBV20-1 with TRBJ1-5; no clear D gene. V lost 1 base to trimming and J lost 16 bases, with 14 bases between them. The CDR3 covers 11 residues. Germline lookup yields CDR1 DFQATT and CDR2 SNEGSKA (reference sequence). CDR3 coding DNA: TGCAGTGCTAGAGGTCCTCAGGAGGTACATTTT. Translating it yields CSARGPQEVHF.